The 26 T cell receptor beta chains below were found in one sample sequenced in a study of blood T cell repertoires in COVID-19. Generated by immunoSEQ multiplex PCR, the TCRdb table keeps only in-frame clones and is missing some. The sample lists fewer than 120,000 clones; approximately 80% were seen once. The sequenced material came from peripheral blood. These receptors all stem from a woman aged 55-70 years with acute or convalescent COVID-19.

J is TRBJ1-2 and V is TRBV5-6; 7 nucleotides agree with TRBD1. V gave up 0 bases and J gave up 0 bases; unmatched junction bases: 2. CDR3 length equals 15 residues. Germline lookup yields CDR1 SGHDT and CDR2 YYEEEE. The CDR3 coding sequence is TGTGCCAGCAGCTTGGGACAGGGAGCTAACTATGGCTACACCTTC. Amino acids: CASSLGQGANYGYTF.

This chain joins TRBV12-3 or TRBV12-4 and TRBJ1-1; tentatively, D is TRBD1 (6 bases). The CDR3 is made up of 13 amino acids. Trimming removed 4 bases at V and 1 base at J, with 7 bases between. The CDR3 region is CASSWDKNTEAFF. CDR3 sequence (DNA): TGTGCCAGCAGTTGGGACAAGAACACTGAAGCTTTCTTT.

This clone was counted only a few times. The chain is built from TRBV5-8 and TRBJ2-1; D is ambiguous. Trimming left V 1 base short and J 7 bases short, with 15 bases between. Germline V CDR1 and CDR2: SGHTS, YDEGEE. CDR3 size: 15 residues. The CDR3 region has the DNA TGTGCCAGCAGCTTGATTCCGGCCACGAGGAATGAGCAGTTCTTC. It encodes CASSLIPATRNEQFF.

The DNA for the CDR3 is TGTGCCAGCAGCCAGGGTCATGGGGCCTACGAGCAGTACTTC. It is translated as CASSQGHGAYEQYF. The chain links TRBV7-9 to TRBJ2-7; the D gene is possibly TRBD1 (5 bases). This CDR3 region has 14 residues. CDR1 and CDR2 (germline): SEHNR, FQNEAQ (reference sequence). V was cut by 5 bases and J by 2 bases, with 13 bases left in between.

This rearrangement joins TRBV19 to TRBJ1-4; TRBD1 matches at 8 bases. The V and J ends lost 5 bases and 7 bases, in that order; junction bases with no gene match: 12. This CDR3 has 16 residues. CDR1 and CDR2 from the germline V gene are LNHDA and SQIVND (reference sequence). As DNA, the CDR3 is TGTGCCAGTAGTTCACCCCCAGGGGGCGGAATTGAAAAACTGTTTTTT. Translation: CASSSPPGGGIEKLFF.

The chain joins TRBV7-9 to TRBJ1-4, with D tentatively TRBD1 (5 bases). This CDR3 spans 15 amino acids. Germline V gives CDR1 SEHNR, CDR2 FQNEAQ (reference sequence). V dropped 5 bases and J dropped 8 bases, with 18 bases sitting between them. CDR3 sequence: CASSVGARGGEKLFF. DNA of the CDR3: TGTGCCAGCAGCGTAGGGGCCCGGGGAGGGGAAAAACTGTTTTTT.

The rearrangement joins TRBV21-1 to TRBJ1-6. TRBV21-1 is a pseudogene locus. The CDR3 is 17 amino acids. CDR3 nucleotide sequence: TGTGCCAGCAGCAAAGAAAAATGCGGGGACCGACGATCACCCCTCCACTTT. Translation: CASSKEKCGDRRSPLHF.

V is TRBV7-2 and J is TRBJ2-3, with 9 bases lining up with TRBD2. The V and J ends lost 2 bases and 3 bases, in that order; junction bases with no gene match: 6. The CDR3 extends over 16 amino acids. Per the germline V gene, CDR1 is SGHTA and CDR2 is FQGNSA. The CDR3 protein is CASSLTVAGETDTQYF. CDR3 in DNA: TGTGCCAGCAGCTTAACGGTAGCGGGAGAAACAGATACGCAGTATTTT.

The rearrangement uses TRBV4-2 and TRBJ1-2, with D tentatively TRBD1 (5 bases). The CDR3 extends over 15 amino acids. CDR1 LGHNA and CDR2 YNFKEQ come from the germline V gene. Trimming removed 0 bases at V and 4 bases at J, with 12 bases between. For the CDR3, the DNA is TGTGCCAGCAGCCAAGATCTTCCGACAGCCTATGGCTACACCTTC. It encodes CASSQDLPTAYGYTF.

The V call is TRBV5-4, the J call TRBJ1-1, with D possibly matching TRBD1 (5 bases). Germline values: CDR1 SGHNT, CDR2 YYREEE (reference sequence). The CDR3 extends over 14 amino acids. V was shortened by 5 bases and J by 4 bases, with 15 bases between the two germline ends. CDR3 in amino acids: CASRSGQGGTEAFF. CDR3 DNA sequence: TGTGCCAGCAGATCGGGCCAGGGAGGCACTGAAGCTTTCTTT.

V and J are TRBV29-1 and TRBJ2-1; possibly TRBD2 for D (6 bases). From germline, CDR1 is SQVTM and CDR2 ANQGSEA. There are 12 residues in the CDR3. Trimming removed 8 bases from V and 0 bases from J, with 8 bases in between. The CDR3 region is CSIGSSYNEQFF. DNA of the CDR3: TGCAGCATCGGGAGCTCCTACAATGAGCAGTTCTTC.

This chain joins TRBV18 and TRBJ2-7; D is perhaps TRBD1 (5 bases). V was pared by 2 bases and J by 2 bases, with 13 bases between. The CDR3 runs 15 residues. Germline-derived CDR1 and CDR2 are KGHSH and LQKENI. CDR3 region: CASSPKLDSTYEQYF. CDR3 in DNA: TGTGCCAGCTCACCAAAGCTTGACAGTACCTACGAGCAGTACTTC.

The chain recombines TRBV6-2 or TRBV6-3 with TRBJ1-2; TRBD1 might be the D (5 bases). The germline V gene has CDR1 MNHEY and CDR2 SVGEGT. The V end was cut by 4 bases, the J end by 5 bases, with 8 bases between. CDR3 length: 12 residues. The DNA for the CDR3 is TGTGCCAGCAGTTTCGCAGGGTATGGCTACACCTTC. Protein: CASSFAGYGYTF.

This sequence joins TRBV29-1 and TRBJ1-4; perhaps TRBD1 as D (5 bases). The ends were cut back, 5 bases at V and 0 bases at J, with 7 bases in the middle. CDR3 length: 13 amino acids. Germline V gene sequence: CDR1 SQVTM, CDR2 ANQGSEA. In nucleotides, the CDR3 is TGCAGCGTTCGGGACTCAACTAATGAAAAACTGTTTTTT. Its protein product is CSVRDSTNEKLFF. Full variable domain (missing parts from reference TRBV29-1 and TRBJ1-4): SAVISQKPSRDICQRGTSLTIQCQVDSQVTMMFWYRQQPGQSLTLIATANQGSEATYESGFVIDKFPISRPNLTFSTLTVSNMSPEDSSIYLCSVRDSTNEKLFFGSGTQLSVL.

The rearrangement joins TRBV7-7 to TRBJ2-5, with D possibly being TRBD1 (5 bases). The ends were cut back, 0 bases at V and 1 base at J, with 12 bases in the middle. CDR3 length equals 16 residues. Per germline, CDR1 SSHAT and CDR2 FNYEAQ (reference sequence). The CDR3 loop is CASSLALAGPQETQYF. The CDR3 nucleotides read TGTGCCAGCAGCTTAGCGCTCGCAGGGCCCCAAGAGACCCAGTACTTC.

The table lists this clone with a few counts. The chain joins TRBV13 to TRBJ1-3; possible D gene TRBD1, 6 bases. Deletions cut 5 bases from V and 2 bases from J, with 10 bases between. The germline V gene has CDR1 PRHDT and CDR2 FYEKMQ (reference sequence). The CDR3 has 14 residues. In nucleotides, the CDR3 is TGTGCCAGCAGCGTTACAGGGACTGGAAACACCATATATTTT. Residues: CASSVTGTGNTIYF.

This chain links TRBV10-3 with TRBJ1-4; weak D call: TRBD1 (5 bases). The V gene's germline CDR1 is ENHRY and CDR2 SYGVKD. With 3 bases removed from V and 8 bases from J, the gap between germline ends came to 13 bases. This CDR3 has 14 residues. CDR3 region: CAISDGSRGEKLFF. The CDR3 DNA follows: TGTGCCATCAGTGATGGGTCACGGGGGGAAAAACTGTTTTTT.

The rearrangement uses TRBV4-2 and TRBJ1-5, with D unclear. Trimming stripped 0 bases from V and 4 bases from J, with 7 bases between. Germline V gene data show CDR1 as LGHNA and CDR2 as YNFKEQ. The CDR3 is 14 residues long. CDR3 in amino acids: CASSQDRGNQPQHF. CDR3 DNA sequence: TGTGCCAGCAGCCAAGATAGAGGAAATCAGCCCCAGCATTTT.

For this clone: Other nucleotide sequences in the sample specify the same CDR3. This rearrangement joins TRBV5-4 to TRBJ2-5; no firm D call. CDR3 size: 13 residues. V gave up 2 bases and J gave up 5 bases, with 10 bases separating them. The germline gives CDR1 SGHNT, CDR2 YYREEE (reference sequence). CDR3 loop: CASSLPSQETQYF. The CDR3 DNA follows: TGTGCCAGCAGCTTACCGTCCCAGGAGACCCAGTACTTC.

The chain recombines TRBV18 with TRBJ1-3; D possibly corresponds to TRBD1 (6 bases). CDR3 size: 17 residues. Germline V gene sequence: CDR1 KGHSH, CDR2 LQKENI. V lost 3 bases, J lost 0 bases, and 15 bases lay in between. The CDR3 region has the DNA TGTGCCAGCTCACCCCGGACAGCCTCAAGCTCTGGAAACACCATATATTTT. This encodes CASSPRTASSSGNTIYF.

This clone was observed once. The V call is TRBV7-2, the J call TRBJ1-5; D perhaps matches TRBD1 (5 bases). The CDR3 totals 17 residues. CDR1 is SGHTA and CDR2 is FQGNSA in the germline V gene. V was pared by 2 bases and J by 0 bases, with 14 bases between. The DNA of the CDR3 is TGTGCCAGCAGCTTAAGCGGGGCCGGGAATAGCAATCAGCCCCAGCATTTT. It is translated as CASSLSGAGNSNQPQHF.

The chain uses TRBV20-1 and TRBJ1-2, with D possibly being TRBD1 (6 bases). The V gene's germline CDR1 is DFQATT and CDR2 SNEGSKA (reference sequence). There are 11 residues in the CDR3. V gave up 7 bases and J gave up 7 bases, with 13 bases separating them. CDR3 DNA: TGCAGTGTAAGCGAACAGGGTGGCTACACCTTC. Translated, it gives CSVSEQGGYTF.

The V and J genes are TRBV18 and TRBJ2-5, with D uncertain. Germline CDR1 reads KGHSH; CDR2 reads LQKENI. Trimming removed 1 base at V and 6 bases at J, with 9 bases between. CDR3 size: 13 residues. CDR3 residues: CASSPQARQTQYF. CDR3 DNA: TGTGCCAGCTCACCACAAGCGAGGCAGACCCAGTACTTC.

V and J are TRBV6-2 or TRBV6-3 and TRBJ1-1; no firm D call. Trimming cost V 2 bases and J 4 bases, with 8 bases left between them. The CDR3 loop spans 13 amino acids. Per germline, CDR1 MNHEY and CDR2 SVGEGT. CDR3 in amino acids: CASSYGRTTEAFF. The CDR3 region has the DNA TGTGCCAGCAGTTACGGCCGCACCACTGAAGCTTTCTTT.

The chain's CDR3 is CASSLTGVNTEAFF. CDR3 DNA: TGCGCCAGCAGTCTGACAGGAGTGAACACTGAAGCTTTCTTT. The chain uses TRBV23-1 and TRBJ1-1; possible D gene TRBD1, 6 bases. TRBV23-1 counts as an open reading frame of uncertain function. The CDR3 sequence is 14 residues long. Deletions cut 4 bases from V and 0 bases from J, with 9 bases between.

The chain joins TRBV9 to TRBJ1-6; a possible D gene is TRBD1 (5 bases). V was trimmed by 2 bases and J by 10 bases, leaving 10 bases between them. This CDR3 spans 13 amino acids. Germline loops: CDR1 SGDLS, CDR2 YYNGEE. As DNA, the CDR3 is TGTGCCAGCAGCGTCTCAGGGAACTCACCCCTCCACTTT. Amino acid sequence: CASSVSGNSPLHF.